The entry below gives a single TCR beta chain sequence along with its context. The sample originates from a study of blood T cell repertoires in COVID-19. As for the study in general: Sites across the United States, Italy and Spain contributed samples from acute and convalescent COVID-19.

The protocol was immunoSEQ multiplex PCR, while the TCRdb copy is restricted to in-frame clones and leaves out a portion. The sample carries 120,000 to 150,000 clones, around 89% recorded once. The specimen sequenced was peripheral blood. This clonotype was sampled from a man between 18 and 35 years old with COVID-19, enrolled during active disease.

In nucleotides, the CDR3 is TGTGCCAGTAGTGGGCAGGGCTATAATTCACCCCTCCACTTT. Its translation is CASSGQGYNSPLHF. The chain employs TRBV19 and TRBJ1-6, with a possible D match to TRBD1 (5 bases). Germline CDR1 is LNHDA and CDR2 is SQIVND (reference sequence). The V end lost 5 bases, the J end lost 3 bases, and 8 bases lay between the germline ends. The CDR3 runs to 14 residues. The full variable domain, rest sourced from reference TRBV19 and TRBJ1-6, is DGGITQSPKYLFRKEGQNVTLSCEQNLNHDAMYWYRQDPGQGLRLIYYSQIVNDFQKGDIAEGYSVSREKKESFPLTVTSAQKNPTAFYLCASSGQGYNSPLHFGNGTRLTVT.